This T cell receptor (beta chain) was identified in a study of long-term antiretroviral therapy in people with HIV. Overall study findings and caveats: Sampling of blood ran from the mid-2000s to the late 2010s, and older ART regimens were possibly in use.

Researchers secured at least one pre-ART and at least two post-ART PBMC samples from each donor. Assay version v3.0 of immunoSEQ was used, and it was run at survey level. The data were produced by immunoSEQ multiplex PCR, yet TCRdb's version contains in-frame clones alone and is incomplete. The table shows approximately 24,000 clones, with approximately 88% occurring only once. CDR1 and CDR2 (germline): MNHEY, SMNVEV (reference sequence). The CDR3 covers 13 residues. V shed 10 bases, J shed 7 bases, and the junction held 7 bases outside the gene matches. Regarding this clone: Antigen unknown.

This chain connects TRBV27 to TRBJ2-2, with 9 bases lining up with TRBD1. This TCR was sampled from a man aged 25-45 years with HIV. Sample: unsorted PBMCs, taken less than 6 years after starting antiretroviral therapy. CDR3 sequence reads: CATRTGVGGELFF. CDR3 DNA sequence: TGTGCCACCAGGACAGGGGTAGGCGGGGAGCTGTTTTTT.